This T cell receptor (beta chain) was identified in a study of T cell responses to AZD1222 COVID-19 vaccine. About the research overall: The study pooled second doses at about 4 or about 12 weeks. Overall study results and limits: Most donors were white British and more were female, and clonal diversity was possibly underestimated.

In the case of this clone: Its antigen is as yet unknown.

The CDR3 spans 14 residues. Germline loops: CDR1 SEHNR, CDR2 FQNEAQ (reference sequence). The V segment lost 3 bases and the J segment 8 bases; nucleotides outside the gene matches: 3. Produced via immunoSEQ multiplex PCR; TCRdb's table is partial and in-frame only. The sample carries about 180,000 clones, about 86% recorded once. The gene calls are TRBV7-9 and TRBJ1-4; 10 bases are a match to TRBD1. The source of this sequence is an adult in good health. The starting material was peripheral blood, obtained on day 0 of AZD1222 vaccination. The CDR3 DNA reads as TGTGCCAGCAGCTTGGACAGGGGGTCAGAAAAACTGTTTTTT. Protein: CASSLDRGSEKLFF.